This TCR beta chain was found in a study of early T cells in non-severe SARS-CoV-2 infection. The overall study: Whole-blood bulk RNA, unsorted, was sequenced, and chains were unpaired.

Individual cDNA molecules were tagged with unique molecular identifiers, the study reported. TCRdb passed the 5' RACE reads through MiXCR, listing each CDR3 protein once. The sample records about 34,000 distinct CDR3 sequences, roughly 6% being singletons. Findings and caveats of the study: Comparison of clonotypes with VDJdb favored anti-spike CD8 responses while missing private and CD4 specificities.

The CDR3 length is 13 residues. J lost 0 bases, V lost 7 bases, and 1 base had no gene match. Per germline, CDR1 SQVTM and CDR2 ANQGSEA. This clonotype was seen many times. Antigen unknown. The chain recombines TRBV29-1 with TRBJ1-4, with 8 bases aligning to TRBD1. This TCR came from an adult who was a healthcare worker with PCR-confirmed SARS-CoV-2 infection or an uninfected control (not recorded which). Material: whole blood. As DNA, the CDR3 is TGCAGCGGGGGACAGGCAACTAATGAAAAACTGTTTTTT. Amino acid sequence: CSGGQATNEKLFF. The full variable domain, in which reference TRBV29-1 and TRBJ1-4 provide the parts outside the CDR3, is SAVISQKPSRDICQRGTSLTIQCQVDSQVTMMFWYRQQPGQSLTLIATANQGSEATYESGFVIDKFPISRPNLTFSTLTVSNMSPEDSSIYLCSGGQATNEKLFFGSGTQLSVL.